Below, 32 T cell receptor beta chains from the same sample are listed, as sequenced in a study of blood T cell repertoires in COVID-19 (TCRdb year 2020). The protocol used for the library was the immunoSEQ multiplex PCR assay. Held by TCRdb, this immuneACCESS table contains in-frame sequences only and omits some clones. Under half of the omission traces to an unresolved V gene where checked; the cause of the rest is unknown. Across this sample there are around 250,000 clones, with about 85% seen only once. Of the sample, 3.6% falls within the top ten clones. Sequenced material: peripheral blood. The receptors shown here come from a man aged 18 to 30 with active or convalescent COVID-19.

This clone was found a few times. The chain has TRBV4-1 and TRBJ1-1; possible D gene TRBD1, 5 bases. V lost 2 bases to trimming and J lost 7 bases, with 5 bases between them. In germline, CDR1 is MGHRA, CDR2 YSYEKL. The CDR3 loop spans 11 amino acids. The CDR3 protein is CASSQRGEAFF. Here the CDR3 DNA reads TGCGCCAGCAGCCAAAGGGGTGAAGCTTTCTTT.

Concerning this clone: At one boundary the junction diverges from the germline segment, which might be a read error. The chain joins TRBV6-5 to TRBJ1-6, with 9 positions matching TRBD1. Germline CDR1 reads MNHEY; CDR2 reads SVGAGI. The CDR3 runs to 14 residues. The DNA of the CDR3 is TGTGCCAGCACTTACAGGGGGCGGGATTCACCCCTCCACTTT. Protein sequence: CASTYRGRDSPLHF.

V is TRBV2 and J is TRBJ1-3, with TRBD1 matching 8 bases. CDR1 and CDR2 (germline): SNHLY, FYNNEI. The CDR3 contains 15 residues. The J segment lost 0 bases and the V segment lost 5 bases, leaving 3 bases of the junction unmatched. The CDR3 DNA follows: TGTGCCAGCAGTTTAGACAGGGGCTCTGGAAACACCATATATTTT. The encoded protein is CASSLDRGSGNTIYF.

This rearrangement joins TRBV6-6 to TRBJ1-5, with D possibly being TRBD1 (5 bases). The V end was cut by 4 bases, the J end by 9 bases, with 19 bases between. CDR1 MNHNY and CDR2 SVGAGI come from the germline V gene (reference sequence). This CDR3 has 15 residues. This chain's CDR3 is CASSSTDRRNVPQHF. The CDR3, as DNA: TGTGCCAGCAGTTCCACAGACAGAAGAAATGTGCCCCAGCATTTT.

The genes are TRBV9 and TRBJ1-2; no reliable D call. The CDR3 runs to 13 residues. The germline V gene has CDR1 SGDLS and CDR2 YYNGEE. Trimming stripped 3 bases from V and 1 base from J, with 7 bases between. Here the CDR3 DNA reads TGTGCCAGCAGCGGAGGTATTAACTATGGCTACACCTTC. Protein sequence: CASSGGINYGYTF. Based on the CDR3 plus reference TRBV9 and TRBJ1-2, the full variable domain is DSGVTQTPKHLITATGQRVTLRCSPRSGDLSVYWYQQSLDQGLQFLIQYYNGEERAKGNILERFSAQQFPDLHSELNLSSLELGDSALYFCASSGGINYGYTFGSGTRLTVV.

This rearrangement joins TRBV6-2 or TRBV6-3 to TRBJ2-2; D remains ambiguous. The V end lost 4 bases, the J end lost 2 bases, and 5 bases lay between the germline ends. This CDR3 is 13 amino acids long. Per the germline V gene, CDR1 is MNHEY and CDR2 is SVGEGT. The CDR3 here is CASSFVNTGELFF. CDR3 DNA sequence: TGTGCCAGCAGTTTTGTAAACACCGGGGAGCTGTTTTTT.

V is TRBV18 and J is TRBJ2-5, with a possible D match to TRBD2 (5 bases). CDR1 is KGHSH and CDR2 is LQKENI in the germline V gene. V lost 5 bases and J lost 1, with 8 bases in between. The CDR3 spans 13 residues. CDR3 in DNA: TGTGCCAGCTCATCGGGGTCCCAAGAGACCCAGTACTTC. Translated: CASSSGSQETQYF.

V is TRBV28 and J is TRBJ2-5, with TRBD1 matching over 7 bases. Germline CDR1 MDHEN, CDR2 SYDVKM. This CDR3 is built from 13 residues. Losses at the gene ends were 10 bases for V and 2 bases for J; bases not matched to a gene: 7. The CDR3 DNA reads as TGTGCCACAGGGACAGACTTTCAAGAGACCCAGTACTTC. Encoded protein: CATGTDFQETQYF.

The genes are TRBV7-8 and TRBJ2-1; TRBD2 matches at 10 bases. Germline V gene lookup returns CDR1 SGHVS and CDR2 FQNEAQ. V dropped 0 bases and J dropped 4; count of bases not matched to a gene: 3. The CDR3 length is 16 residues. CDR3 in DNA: TGTGCCAGCAGCTTAGCGGGACTAGCGCCGTACAATGAGCAGTTCTTC. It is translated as CASSLAGLAPYNEQFF.

In DNA, the CDR3 is TGTGCCAGCAGCACACAACAGGGGTCCAATGAGCAGTTCTTC. Protein sequence: CASSTQQGSNEQFF. V is TRBV7-3 and J is TRBJ2-1; 7 nucleotides line up with TRBD1. Per the germline V gene, CDR1 is SGHTA and CDR2 is FQGTGA. The CDR3 sequence is 14 residues long. Trimming at V came to 5 bases and at J to 6 bases, leaving 7 bases not matched to a gene.

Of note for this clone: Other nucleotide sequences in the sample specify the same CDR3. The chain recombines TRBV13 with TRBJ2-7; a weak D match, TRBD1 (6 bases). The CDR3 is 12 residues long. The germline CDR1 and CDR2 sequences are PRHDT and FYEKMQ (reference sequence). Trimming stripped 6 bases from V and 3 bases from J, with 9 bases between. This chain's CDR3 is CASSPQGYEQYF. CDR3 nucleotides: TGTGCCAGCAGTCCACAGGGCTACGAGCAGTACTTC. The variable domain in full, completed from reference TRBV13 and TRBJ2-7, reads AAGVIQSPRHLIKEKRETATLKCYPIPRHDTVYWYQQGPGQDPQFLISFYEKMQSDKGSIPDRFSAQQFSDYHSELNMSSLELGDSALYFCASSPQGYEQYFGPGTRLTVT.

The CDR3 loop is CATSDPGQANIQYF. The CDR3 coding sequence is TGTGCCACCAGTGATCCCGGACAGGCAAACATTCAGTACTTC. This chain uses TRBV24-1 with TRBJ2-4; 7 bases match TRBD1. Germline assignment: CDR1 KGHDR and CDR2 SFDVKD. CDR3 length: 14 residues. V dropped 3 bases and J dropped 6; count of bases not matched to a gene: 4.

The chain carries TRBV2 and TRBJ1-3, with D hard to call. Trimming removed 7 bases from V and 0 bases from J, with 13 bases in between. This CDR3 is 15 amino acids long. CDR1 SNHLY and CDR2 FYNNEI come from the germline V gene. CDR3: CASKLDGLSGNTIYF. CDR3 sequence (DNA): TGTGCCAGCAAGCTCGACGGACTCTCTGGAAACACCATATATTTT.

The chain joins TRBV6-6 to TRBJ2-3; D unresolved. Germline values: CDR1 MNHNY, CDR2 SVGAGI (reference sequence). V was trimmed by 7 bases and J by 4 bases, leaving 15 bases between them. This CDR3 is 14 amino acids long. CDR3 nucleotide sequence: TGTGCCAGCACAAGGAATAGCCGGGCAGATACGCAGTATTTT. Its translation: CASTRNSRADTQYF.

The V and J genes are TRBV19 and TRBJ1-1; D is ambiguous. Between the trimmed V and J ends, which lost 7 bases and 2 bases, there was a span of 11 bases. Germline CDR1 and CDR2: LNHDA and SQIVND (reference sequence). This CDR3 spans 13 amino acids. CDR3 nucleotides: TGTGCCAGTAAAATCGGAGGAAACACTGAAGCTTTCTTT. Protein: CASKIGGNTEAFF.

CDR3 DNA sequence: TGTGCCTGGGGGCCTCGGGGACTCCCCTCGGATACGCAGTATTTT. Protein product: CAWGPRGLPSDTQYF. The rearrangement uses TRBV30 and TRBJ2-3; D is perhaps TRBD2 (6 bases). The CDR3 totals 15 residues. V was cut by 5 bases and J by 6 bases, with 21 bases left in between. Looked up from germline, CDR1 is GTSNPN and CDR2 is SVGIG (reference sequence). The full variable domain, with the rest looked up from reference TRBV30 and TRBJ2-3, is SQTIHQWPATLVQPVGSPLSLECTVEGTSNPNLYWYRQAAGRGLQLLFYSVGIGQISSEVPQNLSASRPQDRQFILSSKKLLLSDSGFYLCAWGPRGLPSDTQYFGPGTRLTVL.

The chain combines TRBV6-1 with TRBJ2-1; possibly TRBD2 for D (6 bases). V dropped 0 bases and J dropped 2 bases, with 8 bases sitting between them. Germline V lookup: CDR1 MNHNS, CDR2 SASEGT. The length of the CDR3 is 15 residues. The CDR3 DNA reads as TGTGCCAGCAGTGAAGCGAGCGGGCCCTACAATGAGCAGTTCTTC. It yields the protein CASSEASGPYNEQFF.

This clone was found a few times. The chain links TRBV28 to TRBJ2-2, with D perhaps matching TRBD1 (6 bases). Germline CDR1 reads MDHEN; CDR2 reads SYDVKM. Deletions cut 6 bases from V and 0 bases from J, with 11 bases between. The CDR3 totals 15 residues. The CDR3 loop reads CASREQGTNTGELFF. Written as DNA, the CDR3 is TGTGCCAGCAGGGAACAGGGAACGAACACCGGGGAGCTGTTTTTT.

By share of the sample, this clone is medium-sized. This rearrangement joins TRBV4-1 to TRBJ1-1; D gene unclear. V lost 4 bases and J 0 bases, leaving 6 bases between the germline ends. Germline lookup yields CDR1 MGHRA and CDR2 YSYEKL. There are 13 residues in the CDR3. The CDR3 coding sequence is TGCGCCAGCAGCCGAGGGATGAACACTGAAGCTTTCTTT. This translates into CASSRGMNTEAFF.

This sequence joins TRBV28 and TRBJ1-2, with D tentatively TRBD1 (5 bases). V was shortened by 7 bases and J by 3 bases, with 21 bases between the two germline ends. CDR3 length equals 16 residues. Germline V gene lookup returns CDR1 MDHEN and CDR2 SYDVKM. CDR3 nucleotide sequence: TGTGCCAGCACCCCCGGGGGAGGAGAGAGGGACTATGGCTACACCTTC. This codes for CASTPGGGERDYGYTF.

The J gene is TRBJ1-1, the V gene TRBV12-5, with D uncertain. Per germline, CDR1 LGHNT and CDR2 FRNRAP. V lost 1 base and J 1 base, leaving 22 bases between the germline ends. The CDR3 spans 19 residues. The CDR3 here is CASGLAYKGGAFENTEAFF. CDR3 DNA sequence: TGTGCTAGTGGTTTGGCCTACAAGGGAGGTGCGTTCGAGAACACTGAAGCTTTCTTT.

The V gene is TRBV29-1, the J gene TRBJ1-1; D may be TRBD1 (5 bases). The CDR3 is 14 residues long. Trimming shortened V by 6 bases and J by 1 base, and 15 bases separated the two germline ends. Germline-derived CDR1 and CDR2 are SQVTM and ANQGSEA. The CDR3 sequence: CSVPVFGGNTEAFF. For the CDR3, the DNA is TGCAGCGTCCCCGTGTTCGGGGGGAACACTGAAGCTTTCTTT.

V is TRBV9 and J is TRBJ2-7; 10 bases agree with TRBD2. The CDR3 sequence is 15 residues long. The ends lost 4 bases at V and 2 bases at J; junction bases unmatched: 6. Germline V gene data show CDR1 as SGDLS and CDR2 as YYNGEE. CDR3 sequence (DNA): TGTGCCAGCAGCATAGCGGGAGGTGGGCCCTACGAGCAGTACTTC. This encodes CASSIAGGGPYEQYF.

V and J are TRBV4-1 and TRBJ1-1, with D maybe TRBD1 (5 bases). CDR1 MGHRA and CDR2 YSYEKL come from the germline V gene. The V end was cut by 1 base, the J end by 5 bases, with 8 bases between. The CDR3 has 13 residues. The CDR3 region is CASSQGRQTEAFF. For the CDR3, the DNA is TGCGCCAGCAGCCAAGGGCGACAGACTGAAGCTTTCTTT.

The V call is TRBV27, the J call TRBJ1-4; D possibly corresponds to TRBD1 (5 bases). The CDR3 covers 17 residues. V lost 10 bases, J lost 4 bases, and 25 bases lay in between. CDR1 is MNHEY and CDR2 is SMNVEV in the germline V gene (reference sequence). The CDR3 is CATREGQEPFFNEKLFF. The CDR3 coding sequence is TGTGCCACCAGGGAGGGGCAGGAACCTTTCTTTAATGAAAAACTGTTTTTT.

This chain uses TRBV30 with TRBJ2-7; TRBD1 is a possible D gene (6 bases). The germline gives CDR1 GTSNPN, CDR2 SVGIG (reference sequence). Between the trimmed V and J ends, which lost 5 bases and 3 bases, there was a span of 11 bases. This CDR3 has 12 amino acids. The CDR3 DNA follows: TGTGCCTGGGGGGACAACCGCTACGAGCAGTACTTC. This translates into CAWGDNRYEQYF.

The CDR3, as DNA: TGTGCCAGCAGCCTGGAACAGGGGTCCCTCACAGATACGCAGTATTTT. It translates to CASSLEQGSLTDTQYF. The V and J genes are TRBV5-4 and TRBJ2-3, with 7 bases lining up with TRBD1. This CDR3 is 16 amino acids long. Germline trimming cut 4 bases from V and 2 bases from J; bases unmatched to any gene: 10. In germline, CDR1 is SGHNT, CDR2 YYREEE (reference sequence).

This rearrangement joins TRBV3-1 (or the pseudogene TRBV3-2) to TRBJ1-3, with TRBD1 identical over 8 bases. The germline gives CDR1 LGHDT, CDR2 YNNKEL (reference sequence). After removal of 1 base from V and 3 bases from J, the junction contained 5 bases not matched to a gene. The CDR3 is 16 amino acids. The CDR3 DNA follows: TGTGCCAGCAGCCAAGTCGGGACAGGATTTGGAAACACCATATATTTT. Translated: CASSQVGTGFGNTIYF.

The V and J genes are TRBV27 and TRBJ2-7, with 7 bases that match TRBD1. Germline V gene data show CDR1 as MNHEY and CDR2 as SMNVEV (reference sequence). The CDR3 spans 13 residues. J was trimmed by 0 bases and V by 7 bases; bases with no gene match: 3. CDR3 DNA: TGTGCCAGCATGAACAGGGGCTCCTACGAGCAGTACTTC. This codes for CASMNRGSYEQYF.

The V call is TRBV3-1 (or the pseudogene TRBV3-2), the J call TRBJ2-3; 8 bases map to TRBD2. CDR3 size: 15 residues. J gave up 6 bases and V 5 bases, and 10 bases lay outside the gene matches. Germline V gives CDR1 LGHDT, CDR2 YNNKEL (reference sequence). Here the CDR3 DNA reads TGTGCCAGCAGCGACCTGCGGGGGGCAGGCGATACGCAGTATTTT. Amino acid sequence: CASSDLRGAGDTQYF.

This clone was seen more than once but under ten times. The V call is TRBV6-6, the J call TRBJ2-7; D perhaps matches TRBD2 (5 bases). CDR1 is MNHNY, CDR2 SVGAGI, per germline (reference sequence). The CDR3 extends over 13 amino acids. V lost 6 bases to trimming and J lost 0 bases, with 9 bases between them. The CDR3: CASRERISYEQYF. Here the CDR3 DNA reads TGTGCCAGCAGGGAGCGGATCTCCTACGAGCAGTACTTC.

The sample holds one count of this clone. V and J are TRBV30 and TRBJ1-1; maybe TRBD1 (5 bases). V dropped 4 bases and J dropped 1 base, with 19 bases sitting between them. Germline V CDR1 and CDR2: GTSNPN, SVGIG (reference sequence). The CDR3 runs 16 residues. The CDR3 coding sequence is TGTGCCTGGATACCCGGGGAGGGGTGGACGAACACTGAAGCTTTCTTT. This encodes CAWIPGEGWTNTEAFF.